This T cell receptor (beta chain) was recovered during a study of shared clonotypes between healthy human individuals. As handled by the study authors: Junction-only immunoSEQ data arrived without quality scores, meaning filtering differed. Data came from immunoSEQ multiplex PCR; TCRdb stores just in-frame clones and leaves some out. V and J calls and clone size are given by that table; D and trimming were obtained from the DNA. The data show 450,000 to 500,000 clones, around 73% seen once. This CDR3 has 17 amino acids. The germline CDR1 and CDR2 sequences are SEHNR and FQNEAQ (reference sequence). V was clipped by 5 bases and J by 0 bases; unmatched bases: 6.

The sequence derives from a woman in her thirties or forties in good health. Some clones in this sample may be carry-over from other donors' samples. Sequencing used PBMCs. The rearrangement links TRBV7-9 to TRBJ2-6, with 8 bases identical to TRBD1. For the CDR3, the DNA is TGTGCCAGCAGCGCGACAGGGGCCTCCTCTGGGGCCAACGTCCTGACTTTC. Protein product: CASSATGASSGANVLTF. The whole variable domain, remainder taken from reference TRBV7-9 and TRBJ2-6, is DTGVSQNPRHKITKRGQNVTFRCDPISEHNRLYWYRQTLGQGPEFLTYFQNEAQLEKSRLLSDRFSAERPKGSFSTLEIQRTEQGDSAMYLCASSATGASSGANVLTFGAGSRLTVL.